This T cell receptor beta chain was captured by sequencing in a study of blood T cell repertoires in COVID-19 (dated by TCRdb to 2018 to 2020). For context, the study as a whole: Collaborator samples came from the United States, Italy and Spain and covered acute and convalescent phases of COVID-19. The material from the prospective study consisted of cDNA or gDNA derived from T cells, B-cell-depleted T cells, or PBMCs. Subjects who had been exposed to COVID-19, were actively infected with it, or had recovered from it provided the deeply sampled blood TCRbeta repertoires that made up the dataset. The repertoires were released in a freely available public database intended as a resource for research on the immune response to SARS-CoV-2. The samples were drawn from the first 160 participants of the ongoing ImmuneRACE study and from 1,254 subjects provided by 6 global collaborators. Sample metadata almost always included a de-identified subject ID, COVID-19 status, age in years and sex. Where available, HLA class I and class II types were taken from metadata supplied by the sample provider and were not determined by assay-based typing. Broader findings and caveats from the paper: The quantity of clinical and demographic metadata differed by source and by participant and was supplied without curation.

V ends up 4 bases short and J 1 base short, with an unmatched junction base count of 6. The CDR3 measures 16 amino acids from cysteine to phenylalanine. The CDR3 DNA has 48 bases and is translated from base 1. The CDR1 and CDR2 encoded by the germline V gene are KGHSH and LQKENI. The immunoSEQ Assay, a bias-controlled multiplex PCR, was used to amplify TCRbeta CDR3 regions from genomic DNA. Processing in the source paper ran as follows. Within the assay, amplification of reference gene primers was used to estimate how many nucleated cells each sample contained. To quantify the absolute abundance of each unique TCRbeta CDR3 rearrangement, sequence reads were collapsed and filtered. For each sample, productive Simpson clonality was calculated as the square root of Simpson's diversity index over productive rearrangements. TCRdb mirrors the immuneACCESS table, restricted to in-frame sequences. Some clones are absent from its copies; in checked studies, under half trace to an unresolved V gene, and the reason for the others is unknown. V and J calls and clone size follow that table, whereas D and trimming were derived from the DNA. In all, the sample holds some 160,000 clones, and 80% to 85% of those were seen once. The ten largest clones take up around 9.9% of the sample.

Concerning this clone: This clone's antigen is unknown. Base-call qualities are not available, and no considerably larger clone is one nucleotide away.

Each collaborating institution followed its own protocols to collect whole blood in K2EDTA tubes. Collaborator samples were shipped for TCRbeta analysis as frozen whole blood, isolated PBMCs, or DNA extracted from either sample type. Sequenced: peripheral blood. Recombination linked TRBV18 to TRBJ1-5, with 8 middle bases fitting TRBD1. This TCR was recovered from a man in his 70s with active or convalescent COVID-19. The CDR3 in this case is CASSRLTGASNQPQHF. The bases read TGTGCCAGCTCACGTTTGACAGGGGCAAGCAATCAGCCCCAGCATTTT.